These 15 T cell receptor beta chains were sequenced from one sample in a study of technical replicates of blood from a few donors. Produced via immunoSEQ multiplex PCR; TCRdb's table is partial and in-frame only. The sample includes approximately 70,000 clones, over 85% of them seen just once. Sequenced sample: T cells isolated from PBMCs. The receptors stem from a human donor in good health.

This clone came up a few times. This CDR3 is CASGKDRHANSGANVLTF. The CDR3 nucleotides are TGTGCTAGTGGTAAGGATAGACACGCCAACTCTGGGGCCAACGTCCTGACTTTC. This chain uses TRBV12-5 with TRBJ2-6; D not certain. The CDR3 runs 18 residues. Trimming took 5 bases from V and 0 from J, leaving 17 bases between them. Germline CDR1 reads LGHNT; CDR2 reads FRNRAP.

The CDR3: CASSSLGGGTSGSYNEQFF. Written as DNA, the CDR3 is TGTGCCAGCAGCTCCCTAGGGGGAGGCACTAGCGGGAGCTACAATGAGCAGTTCTTC. The rearrangement joins TRBV11-3 to TRBJ2-1; TRBD2 aligns across 11 bases. The V segment lost 4 bases and the J segment 3 bases; nucleotides outside the gene matches: 14. This CDR3 has 19 residues. CDR1 and CDR2 from the germline V gene are SGHNT and YENEEA. Based on the CDR3 plus reference TRBV11-3 and TRBJ2-1, the full variable domain is EAGVVQSPRYKIIEKKQPVAFWCNPISGHNTLYWYLQNLGQGPELLIRYENEEAVDDSQLPKDRFSAERLKGVDSTLKIQPAELGDSAVYLCASSSLGGGTSGSYNEQFFGPGTRLTVL.

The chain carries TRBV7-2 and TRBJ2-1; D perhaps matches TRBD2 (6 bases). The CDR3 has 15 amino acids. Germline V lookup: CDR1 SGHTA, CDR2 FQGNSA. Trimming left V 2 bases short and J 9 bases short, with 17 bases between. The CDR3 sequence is CASSLISSGLREQFF. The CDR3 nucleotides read TGTGCCAGCAGCTTAATCAGTAGCGGTCTCCGTGAGCAGTTCTTC.

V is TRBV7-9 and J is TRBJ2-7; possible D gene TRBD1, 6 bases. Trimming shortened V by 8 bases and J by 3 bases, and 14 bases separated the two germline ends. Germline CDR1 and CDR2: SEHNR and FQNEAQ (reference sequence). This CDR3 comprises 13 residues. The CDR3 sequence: CASQGSVGYEQYF. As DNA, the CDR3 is TGTGCCAGCCAGGGGTCAGTGGGCTACGAGCAGTACTTC.

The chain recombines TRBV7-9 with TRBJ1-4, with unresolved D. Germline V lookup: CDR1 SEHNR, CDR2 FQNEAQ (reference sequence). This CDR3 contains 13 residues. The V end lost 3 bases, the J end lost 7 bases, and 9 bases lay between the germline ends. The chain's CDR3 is CASSFQSGEKLFF. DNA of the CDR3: TGTGCCAGCAGCTTCCAATCAGGTGAAAAACTGTTTTTT.

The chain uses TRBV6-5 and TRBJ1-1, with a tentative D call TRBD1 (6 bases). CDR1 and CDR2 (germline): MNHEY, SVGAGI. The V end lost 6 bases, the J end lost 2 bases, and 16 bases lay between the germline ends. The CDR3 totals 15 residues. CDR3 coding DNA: TGTGCCAGCAGCAACCCGGGGGGGCTTAACACTGAAGCTTTCTTT. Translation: CASSNPGGLNTEAFF.

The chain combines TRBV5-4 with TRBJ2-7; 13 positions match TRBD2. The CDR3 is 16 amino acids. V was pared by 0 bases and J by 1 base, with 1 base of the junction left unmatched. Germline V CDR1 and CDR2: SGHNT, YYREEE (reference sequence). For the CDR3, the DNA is TGTGCCAGCAGCTTGGGACTAGCGGGAGGATCCTACGAGCAGTACTTC. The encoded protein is CASSLGLAGGSYEQYF.

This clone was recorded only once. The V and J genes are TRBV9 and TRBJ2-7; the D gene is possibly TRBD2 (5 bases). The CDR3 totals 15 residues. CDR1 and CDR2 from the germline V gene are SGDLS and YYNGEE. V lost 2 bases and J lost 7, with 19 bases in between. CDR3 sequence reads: CASSVGLSSLGEQYF. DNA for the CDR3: TGTGCCAGCAGCGTTGGACTGTCCTCCTTAGGTGAGCAGTACTTC. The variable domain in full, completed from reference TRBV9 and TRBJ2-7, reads DSGVTQTPKHLITATGQRVTLRCSPRSGDLSVYWYQQSLDQGLQFLIQYYNGEERAKGNILERFSAQQFPDLHSELNLSSLELGDSALYFCASSVGLSSLGEQYFGPGTRLTVT.

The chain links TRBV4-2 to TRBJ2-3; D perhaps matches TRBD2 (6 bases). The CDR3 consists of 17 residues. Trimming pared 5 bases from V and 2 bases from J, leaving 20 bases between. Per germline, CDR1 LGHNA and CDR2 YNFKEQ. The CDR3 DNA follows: TGTGCCAGCAGCAAATTTGGGGGGAGTGGGGACACAGATACGCAGTATTTT. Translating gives CASSKFGGSGDTDTQYF.

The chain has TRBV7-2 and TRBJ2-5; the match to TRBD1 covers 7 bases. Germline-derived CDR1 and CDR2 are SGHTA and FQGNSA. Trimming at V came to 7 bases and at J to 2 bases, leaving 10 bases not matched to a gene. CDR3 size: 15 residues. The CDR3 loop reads CASTLLPGQQETQYF. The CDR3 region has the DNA TGTGCCAGCACCCTTCTACCGGGACAGCAAGAGACCCAGTACTTC.

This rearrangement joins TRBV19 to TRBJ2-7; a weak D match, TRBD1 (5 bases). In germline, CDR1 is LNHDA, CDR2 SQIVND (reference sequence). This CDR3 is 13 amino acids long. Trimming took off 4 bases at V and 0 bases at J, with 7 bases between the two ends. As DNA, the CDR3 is TGTGCCAGTAGTACTCAGGGCTCCTACGAGCAGTACTTC. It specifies CASSTQGSYEQYF.

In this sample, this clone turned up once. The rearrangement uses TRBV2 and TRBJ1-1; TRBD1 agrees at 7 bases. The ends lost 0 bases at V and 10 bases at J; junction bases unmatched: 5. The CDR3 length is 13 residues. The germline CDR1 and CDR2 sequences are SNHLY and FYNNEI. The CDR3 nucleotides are TGTGCCAGCAGTGAAGCAGGGGGCGGATCAGCTTTCTTT. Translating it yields CASSEAGGGSAFF.

The CDR3 bases are TGTGCCAGCTCACCATCGGGGACTGAAGCTTTCTTT. Amino acids: CASSPSGTEAFF. V is TRBV18 and J is TRBJ1-1; D ambiguous. The CDR3 totals 12 residues. The V gene lost 2 bases and the J gene lost 5 bases, with 6 bases spanning the gap. The germline V gene encodes CDR1 KGHSH and CDR2 LQKENI.

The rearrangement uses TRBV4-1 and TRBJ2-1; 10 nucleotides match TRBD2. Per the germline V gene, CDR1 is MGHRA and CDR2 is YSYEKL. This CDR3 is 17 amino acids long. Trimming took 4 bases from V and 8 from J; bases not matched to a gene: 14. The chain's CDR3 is CASSLSPLAGVVDEQFF. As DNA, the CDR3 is TGCGCCAGCAGCCTAAGTCCTCTAGCGGGAGTGGTCGATGAGCAGTTCTTC.

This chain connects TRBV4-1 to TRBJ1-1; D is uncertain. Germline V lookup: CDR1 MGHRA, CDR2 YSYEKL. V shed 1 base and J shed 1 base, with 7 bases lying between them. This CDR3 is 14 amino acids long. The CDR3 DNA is TGCGCCAGCAGCCAAGTACAGAAGAACACTGAAGCTTTCTTT. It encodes CASSQVQKNTEAFF.